This entry lists 19 T cell receptor beta chains sequenced from one sample in a study of radiation and T cells in renal cell carcinoma. Sequenced by immunoSEQ multiplex PCR; TCRdb stores in-frame clones only, minus some. The sample has approximately 150,000 clones, 75% to 90% seen once. Sample time point: baseline pretreatment blood. Regarding treatment: 15 Gy SBRT to primary tumor, nephrectomy 4 weeks later. Material: blood, obtained from a patient whose treatment included radiotherapy and nephrectomy. These receptors came from a woman in her 50s with renal cell carcinoma.

This clone has a single count. The chain joins TRBV6-1 to TRBJ1-2, with 8 bases matching TRBD1. In germline, CDR1 is MNHNS, CDR2 SASEGT. The CDR3 covers 15 residues. V lost 1 base to trimming and J lost 4 bases; unmatched junction nucleotides: 5. The CDR3 spells CASSEGTGPPYGYTF. CDR3 DNA sequence: TGTGCCAGCAGTGAAGGGACAGGGCCCCCCTATGGCTACACCTTC.

V gene TRBV7-9 combines with J gene TRBJ1-1, with 7 bases identical to TRBD1. Trimming cost V 0 bases and J 5 bases; bases outside gene matches: 6. Germline V CDR1 and CDR2: SEHNR, FQNEAQ (reference sequence). The CDR3 extends over 15 amino acids. This chain's CDR3 is CASSLADRWGTEAFF. DNA of the CDR3: TGTGCCAGCAGCTTAGCGGACAGGTGGGGAACTGAAGCTTTCTTT.

V and J are TRBV5-1 and TRBJ2-7; D is uncertain. V was pared by 0 bases and J by 2 bases, with 3 bases between. There are 12 residues in the CDR3. Germline V gene data show CDR1 as SGHRS and CDR2 as YFSETQ. CDR3 in amino acids: CASSLDTYEQYF. CDR3 bases: TGCGCCAGCAGCTTGGATACCTACGAGCAGTACTTC.

V is TRBV7-6 and J is TRBJ2-7, with 7 positions matching TRBD2. CDR1 is SGHVS, CDR2 FNYEAQ, per germline. This CDR3 is built from 13 residues. V lost 5 bases, J lost 5 bases, and 6 bases stayed unmatched. CDR3 protein: CASSTSAINEQYF. Written as DNA, the CDR3 is TGTGCCAGCAGCACTAGCGCCATCAACGAGCAGTACTTC.

V is TRBV6-4 and J is TRBJ2-5, with 14 bases lining up with TRBD2. The CDR3 is 15 amino acids. The J segment lost 5 bases and the V segment lost 6 bases, leaving 5 bases of the junction unmatched. The germline gives CDR1 MRHNA, CDR2 SNTAGT. The CDR3 DNA reads TGTGCCAGCAGGGGACTAGCGGGAGCGGTGGAGACCCAGTACTTC. Encoded protein: CASRGLAGAVETQYF.

This chain connects TRBV9 to TRBJ2-7; D is unclear. This CDR3 spans 13 amino acids. V lost 7 bases and J 0 bases, leaving 11 bases between the germline ends. Looked up from germline, CDR1 is SGDLS and CDR2 is YYNGEE. As DNA, the CDR3 is TGTGCCAGCTCCTTAGAAGACTCCTACGAGCAGTACTTC. Its translation: CASSLEDSYEQYF.

The chain joins TRBV5-1 to TRBJ1-4, with D tentatively TRBD1 (6 bases). V gave up 0 bases and J gave up 8 bases, with 14 bases separating them. The CDR3 contains 15 residues. The germline V gene has CDR1 SGHRS and CDR2 YFSETQ. The CDR3 bases are TGCGCCAGCAGCTTGGCAACAGGGCGAGGCGAAAAACTGTTTTTT. Amino acid sequence: CASSLATGRGEKLFF.

This clone was counted a single time. The chain joins TRBV5-5 to TRBJ2-1; possibly TRBD2 for D (5 bases). In germline, CDR1 is SGHKS, CDR2 YYEKEE (reference sequence). V dropped 3 bases and J dropped 8 bases, with 21 bases sitting between them. CDR3 length equals 16 residues. In DNA, the CDR3 is TGTGCCAGCAGCTGGGGATGGCGGGCCTTAGGCGATGAGCAGTTCTTC. Its translation: CASSWGWRALGDEQFF.

This clone has only one observation. V is TRBV5-8 and J is TRBJ1-2, with a tentative D call TRBD1 (6 bases). V gave up 4 bases and J gave up 4 bases, with 17 bases separating them. Germline V CDR1 and CDR2: SGHTS, YDEGEE. This CDR3 is built from 15 residues. The CDR3 is CASSKLQGGGYGYTF. As DNA, the CDR3 is TGTGCCAGCAGCAAGCTACAGGGAGGTGGCTATGGCTACACCTTC.

The gene calls are TRBV7-6 and TRBJ1-6; D call uncertain. The CDR3 consists of 16 residues. CDR1 and CDR2 from the germline V gene are SGHVS and FNYEAQ. V lost 1 base to trimming and J lost 10 bases, with 17 bases between them. CDR3 sequence: CASSLGHSLSGSPLHF. CDR3 nucleotide sequence: TGTGCCAGCAGCTTAGGACATTCTTTATCGGGATCACCCCTCCACTTT.

This clone was seen only a few times. The J gene is TRBJ2-2, the V gene TRBV5-1; the match to TRBD2 covers 7 bases. V shed 9 bases and J 2 bases; nucleotides not matched to a gene: 7. The CDR3 is made up of 14 amino acids. Germline V gene lookup returns CDR1 SGHRS and CDR2 YFSETQ. The CDR3 loop reads CATTERENTGELFF. In DNA form, the CDR3 reads TGCGCCACCACTGAGCGGGAAAACACCGGGGAGCTGTTTTTT.

This clone was seen a few times. The chain has TRBV4-1 and TRBJ2-7; 7 bases line up with TRBD1. CDR1 and CDR2 (germline): MGHRA, YSYEKL. The V gene end was trimmed by 4 bases and the J gene end by 5 bases; junction bases not matched to a gene: 2. CDR3 length: 12 amino acids. The CDR3, as DNA: TGCGCCAGCAGCCTTACAGGGGACGAGCAGTACTTC. Amino acid sequence: CASSLTGDEQYF.

This clone came up a few times. V gene TRBV2 combines with J gene TRBJ1-2; 10 nucleotides agree with TRBD1. The CDR3 runs 12 residues. Germline loops: CDR1 SNHLY, CDR2 FYNNEI. With 8 bases clipped from V and 8 bases from J, the junction kept 5 bases outside the gene matches. Here the CDR3 reads CASGQGVPGYTF. In DNA, the CDR3 is TGTGCCAGCGGACAGGGGGTGCCAGGCTACACCTTC.

The chain combines TRBV18 with TRBJ2-7; maybe TRBD1 (7 bases). Germline loops: CDR1 KGHSH, CDR2 LQKENI. V was clipped by 2 bases and J by 6 bases, with 14 bases between them. CDR3 length equals 14 residues. CDR3 nucleotide sequence: TGTGCCAGCTCACCAGAGGAGGGGGCGGGCGAGCAGTACTTC. Translated, it gives CASSPEEGAGEQYF.

The rearrangement uses TRBV6-6 and TRBJ1-1; 10 nucleotides match TRBD1. Germline V lookup: CDR1 MNHNY, CDR2 SVGAGI (reference sequence). Trimming cost V 6 bases and J 11 bases; bases outside gene matches: 12. CDR3 length equals 14 residues. CDR3 DNA sequence: TGTGCCAGCAGCCGACAGGGGGCGGCTCGTAGGGCTTTCTTT. Its protein is CASSRQGAARRAFF.

V is TRBV25-1 and J is TRBJ1-1; D not certain. The germline gives CDR1 MGHDK, CDR2 SYGVNS. With 5 bases removed from V and 4 bases from J, the gap between germline ends came to 11 bases. The CDR3 contains 13 residues. The CDR3: CASSRLVGTEAFF. Here the CDR3 DNA reads TGTGCCAGCAGTCGCCTTGTGGGCACTGAAGCTTTCTTT.

The chain uses TRBV2 and TRBJ2-7; TRBD2 matches at 8 bases. Germline V CDR1 and CDR2: SNHLY, FYNNEI. The V and J ends lost 7 bases and 3 bases, in that order; junction bases with no gene match: 8. The CDR3 length is 14 residues. CDR3 sequence reads: CASKNAGGDYEQYF. The CDR3 bases are TGTGCCAGCAAGAACGCGGGGGGCGACTACGAGCAGTACTTC.

The V and J genes are TRBV5-1 and TRBJ1-4; D ambiguous. Germline V gene data show CDR1 as SGHRS and CDR2 as YFSETQ. Trimming pared 2 bases from V and 0 bases from J, leaving 11 bases between. The CDR3 has 16 amino acids. The CDR3 loop is CASSLGITATNEKLFF. In nucleotides, the CDR3 is TGCGCCAGCAGCTTAGGGATCACTGCAACTAATGAAAAACTGTTTTTT.

The count of this clone is one. The rearrangement uses TRBV4-2 and TRBJ1-3; D is possibly TRBD1 (5 bases). Germline CDR1 LGHNA, CDR2 YNFKEQ. This CDR3 has 15 amino acids. Trimming shortened V by 1 base and J by 0 bases, and 7 bases separated the two germline ends. CDR3 sequence: CASSQGQSSGNTIYF. The DNA of the CDR3 is TGTGCCAGCAGCCAAGGACAGAGCTCTGGAAACACCATATATTTT.